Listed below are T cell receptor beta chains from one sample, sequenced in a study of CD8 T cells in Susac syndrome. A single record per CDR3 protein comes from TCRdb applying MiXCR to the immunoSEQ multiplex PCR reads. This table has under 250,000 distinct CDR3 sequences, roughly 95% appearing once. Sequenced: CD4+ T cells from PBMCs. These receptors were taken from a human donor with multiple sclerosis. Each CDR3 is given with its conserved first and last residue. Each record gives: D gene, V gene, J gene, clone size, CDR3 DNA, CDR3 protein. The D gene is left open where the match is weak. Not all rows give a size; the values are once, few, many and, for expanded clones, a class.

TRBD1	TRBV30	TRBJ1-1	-	TGTGCCCACGGGACAGGAGTCATGAACACTGAAGCTTTCTTT	CAHGTGVMNTEAFF
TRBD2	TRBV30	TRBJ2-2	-	TGTGCCTGGTCTCCCTTAGCGGGAGGACACACCGGGGAGCTGTTTTTT	CAWSPLAGGHTGELFF
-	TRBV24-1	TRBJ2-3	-	TGTGCCACCGGCCCGGGAGATACGCAGTATTTT	CATGPGDTQYF
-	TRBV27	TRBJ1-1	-	TGTGCCAGCAGTTTAGAGGAGGCCTCAGCTGAAGCTTTCTTT	CASSLEEASAEAFF
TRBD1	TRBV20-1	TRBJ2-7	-	TGCAGCCTCCTTACTGGGACAGGGTCCTACGAGCAGTACTTC	CSLLTGTGSYEQYF
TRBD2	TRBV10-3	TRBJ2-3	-	TGTGCCATCAGTGAGGGGGGGACTAGCGGGGTAGAAGATACGCAGTATTTT	CAISEGGTSGVEDTQYF
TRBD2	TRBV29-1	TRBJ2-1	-	TGCAGCGTGGGGACTAGGAGGGATGAGCAGTTCTTC	CSVGTRRDEQFF
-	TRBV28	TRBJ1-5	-	TGTGCCAGCAGTTTTCCGTATAGCAATCAGCCCCAGCATTTT	CASSFPYSNQPQHF
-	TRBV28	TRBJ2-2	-	TGTGCCAGCTGGAACCTAAACACCGGGGAGCTGTTTTTT	CASWNLNTGELFF
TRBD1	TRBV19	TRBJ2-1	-	TGTGCCAGCTCGGGACAGGGCGGGAGTGAGCAGTTCTTC	CASSGQGGSEQFF
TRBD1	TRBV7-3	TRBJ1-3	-	TGTGCCAGCAGCCAAAGGGGACAGGGAAGCACCATATATTTT	CASSQRGQGSTIYF
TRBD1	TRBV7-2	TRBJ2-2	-	TGTGCCAGCAGCAGCTACAGGGGCCGCACCGGGGAGCTGTTTTTT	CASSSYRGRTGELFF
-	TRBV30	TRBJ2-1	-	TGTGCCTGGTCGACTAGTTCCTTTGGGAATGAGCAGTTCTTC	CAWSTSSFGNEQFF
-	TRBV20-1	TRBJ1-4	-	TGCAGTGCCGCGGGGGCTAATGAAAAACTGTTTTTT	CSAAGANEKLFF
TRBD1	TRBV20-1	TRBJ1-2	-	TGCAGTGCAGGGGGACAGCTCTATGGCTACACCTTC	CSAGGQLYGYTF
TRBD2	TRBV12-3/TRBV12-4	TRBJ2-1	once	TGTGCCAGCAGTCCAACCCTCCTCGCGGGGGGGAAATACAATGAGCAGTTCTTC	CASSPTLLAGGKYNEQFF
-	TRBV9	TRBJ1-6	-	TGTGCCAGCAGCGTAGGATCGACAGGCACCTATAATTCACCCCTCCACTTT	CASSVGSTGTYNSPLHF
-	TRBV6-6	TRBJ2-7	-	TGTGCCAGCAGCCCCGCCAGGGACCCCTCCTACGAGCAGTACTTC	CASSPARDPSYEQYF
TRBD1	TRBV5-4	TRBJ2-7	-	TGTGCCAGCAGCTTAAGACAGGGGGCAATCGAGCAGTACTTC	CASSLRQGAIEQYF
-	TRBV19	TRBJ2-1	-	TGTGCCAGTACGGATGCCGGGCAACCCTACAATGAGCAGTTCTTC	CASTDAGQPYNEQFF
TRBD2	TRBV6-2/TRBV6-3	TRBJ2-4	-	TGTGCCACCACACGCCCAGGACTAGCGGTTAAAAACATTCAGTACTTC	CATTRPGLAVKNIQYF
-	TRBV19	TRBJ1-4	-	TGTGCCAGTAAGGGACCGGCCTCTGGAAAACTGTTTTTT	CASKGPASGKLFF
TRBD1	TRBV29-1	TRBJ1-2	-	TGCAGCGCCGGACAGGGCGATGGCTACACCTTC	CSAGQGDGYTF
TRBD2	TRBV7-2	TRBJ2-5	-	TGTGCCAGCAGTAACGGCCAAGGGACTAGCGGGGGAGAGACCCAGTACTTC	CASSNGQGTSGGETQYF
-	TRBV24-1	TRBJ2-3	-	TGTGCCACCAGTGATTACGGGACTAGCACAGATACGCAGTATTTT	CATSDYGTSTDTQYF
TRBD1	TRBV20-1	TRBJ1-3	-	TGCAGTGCTAGCGGGACAGCCGGTGGGGACACCATATATTTT	CSASGTAGGDTIYF
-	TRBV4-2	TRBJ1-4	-	TGTGCCAGCAGCCCTACCTTCGGGGGGACGGATGGTGGTGAAAAACTGTTTTTT	CASSPTFGGTDGGEKLFF
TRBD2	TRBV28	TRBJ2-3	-	TGTGCCAGCAGTCAGACCTCCCTAGCGGGGGTCCTCCTTTACACAGATACGCAGTATTTT	CASSQTSLAGVLLYTDTQYF
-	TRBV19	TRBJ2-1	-	TGTGCCAGTAGTCCATTAAGGCCCAGCTTCGATGAGCAGTTCTTC	CASSPLRPSFDEQFF
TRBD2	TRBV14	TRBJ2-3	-	TGTGCCAGCAGCCAAATCGGGGGGTGGACTGATACGCAGTATTTT	CASSQIGGWTDTQYF
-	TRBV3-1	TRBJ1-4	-	TGTGCCAGCAGCCAAGTCACAGGGAGGTTCGGTGAAAAACTGTTTTTT	CASSQVTGRFGEKLFF
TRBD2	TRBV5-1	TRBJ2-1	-	TGCGCCAGCGGGGGGGACTCCTACAATGAGCAGTTCTTC	CASGGDSYNEQFF
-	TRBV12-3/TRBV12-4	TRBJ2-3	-	TGTGCCAGCAGTTTCACGGTCCTCGGAAACACAGATACGCAGTATTTT	CASSFTVLGNTDTQYF
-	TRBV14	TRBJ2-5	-	TGTGCCAGCAGCCAAGATATTAGACGGCAAGAGACCCAGTACTTC	CASSQDIRRQETQYF
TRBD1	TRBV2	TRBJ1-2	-	TGTGCCAGCAGGCTCACAGGGGAGGGTGGCTACACCTTC	CASRLTGEGGYTF
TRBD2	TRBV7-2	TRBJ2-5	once	TGTGCCAGCAGCTTAGTTAGCGGGACTGCAGAGACCCAGTACTTC	CASSLVSGTAETQYF
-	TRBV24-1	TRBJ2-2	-	TGTGCCACCAGTGATCCTGGGAGGCGGACCTACACCGGGGAGCTGTTTTTT	CATSDPGRRTYTGELFF
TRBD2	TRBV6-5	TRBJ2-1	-	TGTGCCAGCAGTTACTCAGGCGCGGGAGGGCCGGGGGAGCAGTTCTTC	CASSYSGAGGPGEQFF
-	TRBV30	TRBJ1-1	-	TGTGCCTGGAGGGCCACGGGGGGGAACACTGAAGCTTTCTTT	CAWRATGGNTEAFF
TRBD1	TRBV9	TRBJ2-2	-	TGTGCCAGCAGCGTAGCTGACAGGGGCACCGGGGAGCTGTTTTTT	CASSVADRGTGELFF
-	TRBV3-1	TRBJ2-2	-	TGTGCCAGCAGCCAAGAACAGCCGAACACCGGGGAGCTGTTTTTT	CASSQEQPNTGELFF
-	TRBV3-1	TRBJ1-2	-	TGTGCCAGCAGCCAAAGGGTCTTCGGCTACACCTTC	CASSQRVFGYTF
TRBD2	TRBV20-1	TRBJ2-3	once	TGCAGTGCTAGAGAGCCTAGCGGGGGTAGCACAGATACGCAGTATTTT	CSAREPSGGSTDTQYF
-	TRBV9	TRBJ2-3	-	TGTGCCAGCAGCGTGACAGGAGGGAGCACAGATACGCAGTATTTT	CASSVTGGSTDTQYF
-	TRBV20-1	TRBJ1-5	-	TGCAGTGCTAGAGACTCCAGGGTTCCCTCCAATCAGCCCCAGCATTTT	CSARDSRVPSNQPQHF
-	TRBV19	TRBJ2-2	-	TGTGCCAGTAGTCCACAGGGTTTGGACACCGGGGAGCTGTTTTTT	CASSPQGLDTGELFF
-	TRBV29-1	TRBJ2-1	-	TGCAGCGTTGAAGATCTCAGAGAGCAGTTCTTC	CSVEDLREQFF